Sequencing of this T cell receptor beta chain was carried out in a study of CD8 T cells in ankylosing spondylitis. Study-level findings and limits: A TCR beta motif of seven or eight highly homologous variants appeared characteristic of ankylosing spondylitis blood. The authors found the disease-linked clones to be CD8+ and relatively rare in peripheral blood. Reportedly, disease-linked clones are significantly enriched in ankylosing spondylitis patients' matched synovial fluid. Earlier authors reported some of these motif variants in reactive arthritis synovial fluid and blood.

The V end lost 6 bases, the J end lost 3 bases, and 21 bases lay between the germline ends. Germline V gives CDR1 MNHNS, CDR2 SASEGT. CDR3 length: 16 residues. By quantitative 5'-RACE with molecular barcodes, the TCR beta libraries were made. One entry per CDR3 protein results from TCRdb running MiXCR on the 5' RACE reads. Here the sample spans some 450,000 distinct CDR3 sequences, approximately 17% being singletons. This clonotype was recorded a few times. Its antigen is still unknown. Sequenced sample: blood, either unsorted or a sorted T cell fraction (not recorded which). The chain has TRBV6-1 and TRBJ2-7, with a weak D call TRBD1 (6 bases). The origin of this receptor is a male donor with ankylosing spondylitis. This CDR3 is CASSSPGQGSSYEQYF. CDR3 DNA sequence: TGTGCCAGCAGCTCCCCGGGGCAGGGGTCAAGCTACGAGCAGTACTTC.